This T cell receptor (beta chain) was retrieved from a study of blood T cell repertoires in COVID-19 (dated by TCRdb to between 2020 and 2021). General notes on the study: The collaborator samples originated in the United States, Italy and Spain and spanned the acute and convalescent phases of COVID-19. The prospective study material was composed of cDNA or gDNA derived from T cells, B-cell-depleted T cells, or PBMCs. Deeply sampled blood TCRbeta repertoires from subjects exposed to, actively infected with, or recovered from COVID-19 were included in the dataset. The repertoires were made available in a free public database intended to serve as a resource for research on the immune response to SARS-CoV-2. The samples were drawn from the first 160 participants of the ongoing ImmuneRACE study and from 950 to 1,500 subjects provided by 6 global collaborators. A de-identified subject ID, COVID-19 status, age in years and sex were almost always included in the sample metadata. HLA class I and class II types, where available, came from metadata supplied by the sample provider rather than from assay-based typing.

Germline trimming amounts to 5 bases on V and 3 bases on J, with 11 as the count of junction bases outside the gene matches. CDR1 and CDR2, looked up from the germline V gene (reference sequence), are SEHNR and FQNEAQ. The CDR3, cysteine through phenylalanine, is 16 amino acids long. The only DNA kept is the CDR3, 48 bases in frame from the first base. General findings and caveats noted by the study authors: Clinical and demographic metadata were provided uncurated, with the amount varying by source and participant.

Points on this clone: What antigen it recognizes has not been identified. No qualities accompany the bases; no much larger clone lies one base away.

TCRbeta CDR3 regions were amplified from genomic DNA by means of the immunoSEQ Assay, a bias-controlled multiplex PCR. The original pipeline was this. Nucleated cell counts per sample were estimated from amplification of reference gene primers within the assay. Sequence reads were collapsed and filtered to measure the absolute abundance of every unique TCRbeta CDR3 rearrangement. For each sample, productive Simpson clonality was calculated by taking the square root of Simpson's diversity index across productive rearrangements. In its TCRdb copy, this immuneACCESS table keeps in-frame sequences only and misses some clones. Where compared with another copy, unresolved V genes explain less than half of these, and the others have no known cause. That table furnishes V, J and clone size, whereas the DNA furnished D and trimming. The sample table contains around 160,000 clones; only one count was recorded for about 88% of them. The top ten clonotypes cover 2.3% of the sample.

The collaborating institutions used their own protocols to collect whole blood in K2EDTA tubes. For TCRbeta analysis, collaborators shipped samples as frozen whole blood, isolated PBMCs, or DNA extracted from either of those sample types. The sample was peripheral blood. The chain couples TRBV7-9 to TRBJ2-7; 9 bases in between match TRBD1. The receptor's source is a human donor in a cohort sampled during active COVID-19. The base sequence is TGTGCCAGCAGCGCGACCATGGGACAGGGTAACTACGAGCAGTACTTC. The resulting protein is CASSATMGQGNYEQYF.